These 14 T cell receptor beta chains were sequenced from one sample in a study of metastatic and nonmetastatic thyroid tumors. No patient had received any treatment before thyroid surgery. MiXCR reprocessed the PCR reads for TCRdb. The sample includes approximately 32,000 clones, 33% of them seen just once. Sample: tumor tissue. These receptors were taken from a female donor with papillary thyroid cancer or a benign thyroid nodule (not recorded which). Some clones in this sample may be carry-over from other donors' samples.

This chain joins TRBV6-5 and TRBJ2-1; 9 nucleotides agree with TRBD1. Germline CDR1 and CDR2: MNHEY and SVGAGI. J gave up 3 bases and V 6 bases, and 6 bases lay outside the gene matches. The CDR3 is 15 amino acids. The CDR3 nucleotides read TGTGCCAGCAGCCCGACAGGGGGGGACTACAATGAGCAGTTCTTC. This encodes CASSPTGGDYNEQFF.

CDR3: CASSPSLDWEQYF. CDR3 sequence (DNA): TGCGCCAGCAGCCCCTCCTTGGATTGGGAGCAGTACTTC. The chain combines TRBV4-1 with TRBJ2-7; the D is unclear. CDR1 is MGHRA, CDR2 YSYEKL, per germline. Trimming pared 4 bases from V and 7 bases from J, leaving 14 bases between. The CDR3 is 13 amino acids.

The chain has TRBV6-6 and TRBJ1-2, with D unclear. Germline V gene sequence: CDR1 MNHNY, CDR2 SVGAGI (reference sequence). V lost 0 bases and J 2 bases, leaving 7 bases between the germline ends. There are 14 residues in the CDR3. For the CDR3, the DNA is TGTGCCAGCAGTTACTCAGCGGGAAACTATGGCTACACCTTC. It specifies CASSYSAGNYGYTF.

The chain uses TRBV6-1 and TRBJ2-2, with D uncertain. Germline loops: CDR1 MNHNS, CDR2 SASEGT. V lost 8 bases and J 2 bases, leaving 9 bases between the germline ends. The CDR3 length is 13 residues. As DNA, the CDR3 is TGTGCCAGCGGGTCGGTAAACACCGGGGAGCTGTTTTTT. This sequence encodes CASGSVNTGELFF.

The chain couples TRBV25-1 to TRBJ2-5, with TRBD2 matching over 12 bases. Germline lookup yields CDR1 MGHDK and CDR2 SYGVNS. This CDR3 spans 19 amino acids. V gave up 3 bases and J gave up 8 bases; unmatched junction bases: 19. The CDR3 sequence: CASSEGKTSLAGGRETQYF. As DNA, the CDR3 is TGTGCCAGCAGTGAGGGTAAAACAAGCCTAGCGGGAGGGCGAGAAACCCAGTACTTC.

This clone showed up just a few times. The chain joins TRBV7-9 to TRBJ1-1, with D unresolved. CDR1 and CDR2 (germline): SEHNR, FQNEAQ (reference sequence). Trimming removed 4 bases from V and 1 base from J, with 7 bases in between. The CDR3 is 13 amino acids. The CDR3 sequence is CASSSTGNTEAFF. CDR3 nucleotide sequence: TGTGCCAGCAGCTCCACGGGGAACACTGAAGCTTTCTTT. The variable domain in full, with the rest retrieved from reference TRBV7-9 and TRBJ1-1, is DTGVSQNPRHKITKRGQNVTFRCDPISEHNRLYWYRQTLGQGPEFLTYFQNEAQLEKSRLLSDRFSAERPKGSFSTLEIQRTEQGDSAMYLCASSSTGNTEAFFGQGTRLTVV.

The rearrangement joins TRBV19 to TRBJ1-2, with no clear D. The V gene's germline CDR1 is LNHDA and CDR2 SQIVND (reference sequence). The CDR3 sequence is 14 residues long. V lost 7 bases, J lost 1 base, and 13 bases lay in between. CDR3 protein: CASNRDTFNYGYTF. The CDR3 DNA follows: TGTGCCAGTAACCGAGATACATTTAACTATGGCTACACCTTC.

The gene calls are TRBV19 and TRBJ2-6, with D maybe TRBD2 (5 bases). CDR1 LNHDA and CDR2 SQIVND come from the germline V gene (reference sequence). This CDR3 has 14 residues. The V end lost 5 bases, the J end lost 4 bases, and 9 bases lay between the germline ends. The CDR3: CASSGRGGANVLTF. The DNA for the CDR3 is TGTGCCAGTAGTGGGCGAGGGGGGGCCAACGTCCTGACTTTC. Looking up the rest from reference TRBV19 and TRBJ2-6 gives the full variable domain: DGGITQSPKYLFRKEGQNVTLSCEQNLNHDAMYWYRQDPGQGLRLIYYSQIVNDFQKGDIAEGYSVSREKKESFPLTVTSAQKNPTAFYLCASSGRGGANVLTFGAGSRLTVL.

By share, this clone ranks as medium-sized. CDR3 nucleotides: TGCGCCAGCAGGGGACTAGCCGGACCTAGCACAGATACGCAGTATTTT. It specifies CASRGLAGPSTDTQYF. The rearrangement links TRBV10-2 to TRBJ2-3; TRBD2 aligns across 9 bases. The V gene's germline CDR1 is WSHSY and CDR2 SAAADI. This CDR3 has 16 residues. J was trimmed by 0 bases and V by 6 bases; bases with no gene match: 7.

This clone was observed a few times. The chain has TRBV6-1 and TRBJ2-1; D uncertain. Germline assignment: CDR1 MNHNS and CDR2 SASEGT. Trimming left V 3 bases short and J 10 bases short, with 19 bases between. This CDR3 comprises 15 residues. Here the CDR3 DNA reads TGTGCCAGCAGTGAGTTTAGCTCGGCCCTAAGGGAGCAGTTCTTC. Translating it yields CASSEFSSALREQFF.

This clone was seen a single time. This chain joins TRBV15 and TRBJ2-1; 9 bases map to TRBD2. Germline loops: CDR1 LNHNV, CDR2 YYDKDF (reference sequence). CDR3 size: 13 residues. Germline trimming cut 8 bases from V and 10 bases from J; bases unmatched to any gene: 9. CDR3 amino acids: CATGVGREGEQFF. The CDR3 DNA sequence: TGTGCCACCGGGGTGGGGCGGGAGGGCGAGCAGTTCTTC.

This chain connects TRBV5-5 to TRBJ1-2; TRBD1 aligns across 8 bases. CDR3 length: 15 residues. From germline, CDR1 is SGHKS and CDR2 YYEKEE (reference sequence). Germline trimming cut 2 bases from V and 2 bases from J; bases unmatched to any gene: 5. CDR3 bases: TGTGCCAGCAGCTTAAGGACAGGGCTAAACTATGGCTACACCTTC. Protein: CASSLRTGLNYGYTF.

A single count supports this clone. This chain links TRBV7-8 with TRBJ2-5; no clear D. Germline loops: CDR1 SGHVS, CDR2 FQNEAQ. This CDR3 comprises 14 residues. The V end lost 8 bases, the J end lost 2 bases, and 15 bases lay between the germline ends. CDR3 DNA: TGTGCCAGCGGCGGCAGATTAACACAAGAGACCCAGTACTTC. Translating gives CASGGRLTQETQYF. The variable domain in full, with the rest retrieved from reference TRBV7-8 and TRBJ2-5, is GAGVSQSPRYKVAKRGQDVALRCDPISGHVSLFWYQQALGQGPEFLTYFQNEAQLDKSGLPSDRFFAERPEGSVSTLKIQRTQQEDSAVYLCASGGRLTQETQYFGPGTRLLVL.

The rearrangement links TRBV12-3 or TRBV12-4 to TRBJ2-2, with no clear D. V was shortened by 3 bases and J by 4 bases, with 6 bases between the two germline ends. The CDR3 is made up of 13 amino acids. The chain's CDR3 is CASSLGFTGELFF. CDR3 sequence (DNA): TGTGCCAGCAGTTTGGGATTCACCGGGGAGCTGTTTTTT.